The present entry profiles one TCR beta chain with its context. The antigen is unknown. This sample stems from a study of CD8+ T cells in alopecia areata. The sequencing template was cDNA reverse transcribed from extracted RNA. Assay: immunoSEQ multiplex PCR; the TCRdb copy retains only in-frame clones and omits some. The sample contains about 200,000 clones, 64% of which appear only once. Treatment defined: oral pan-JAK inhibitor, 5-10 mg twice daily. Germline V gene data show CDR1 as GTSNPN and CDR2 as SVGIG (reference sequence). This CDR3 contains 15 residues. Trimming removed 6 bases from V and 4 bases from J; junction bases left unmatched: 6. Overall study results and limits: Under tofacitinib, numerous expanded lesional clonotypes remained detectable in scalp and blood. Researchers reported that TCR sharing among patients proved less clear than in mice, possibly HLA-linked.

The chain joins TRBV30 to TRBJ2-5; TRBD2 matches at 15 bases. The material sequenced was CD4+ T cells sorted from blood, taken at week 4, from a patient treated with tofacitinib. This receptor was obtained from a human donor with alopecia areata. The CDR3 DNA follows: TGTGCCTGCGGGACTAGCGGGGGGTCGAGAGAGACCCAGTACTTC. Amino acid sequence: CACGTSGGSRETQYF.